These T cell receptor beta chains were read from a single sample in a study of cytomegalovirus exposure and HLA in healthy donors. Profiling relied on immunoSEQ multiplex PCR, and the TCRdb table lists in-frame clones only, not all of them. The table includes some 120,000 clones, about 85% detected once. Sequencing used PBMCs. The origin of the receptors is a middle-aged man in good health and CMV-seronegative. Each CDR3 is given with its conserved first and last residue. A D gene is named only where the DNA matches it firmly. For some rows the clone size is stated as once, few or many, or as a class when expanded; others skip it.

clone_size: -; v_call: TRBV25-1; j_call: TRBJ1-2; d_call: TRBD1; cdr3_aa: CASRGRQGANYGYTF; cdr3_nt: TGTGCCAGCAGGGGGAGACAGGGCGCTAACTATGGCTACACCTTC
clone_size: -; v_call: TRBV7-2; j_call: TRBJ2-3; d_call: -; cdr3_aa: CASSLFVSTDTQYF; cdr3_nt: TGTGCCAGCAGCTTATTCGTAAGCACAGATACGCAGTATTTT
clone_size: -; v_call: TRBV4-2; j_call: TRBJ1-4; d_call: -; cdr3_aa: CASSRRRGRDEKLFF; cdr3_nt: TGTGCCAGCAGCCGAAGGAGGGGAAGGGATGAAAAACTGTTTTTT
clone_size: -; v_call: TRBV27; j_call: TRBJ2-7; d_call: -; cdr3_aa: CASSRYRVHSYEQYF; cdr3_nt: TGTGCCAGCAGTAGATACCGGGTACACTCCTACGAGCAGTACTTC
clone_size: -; v_call: TRBV5-4; j_call: TRBJ2-1; d_call: -; cdr3_aa: CASSPGGTAQNEQFF; cdr3_nt: TGTGCCAGCAGCCCGGGCGGGACAGCCCAAAATGAGCAGTTCTTC
clone_size: -; v_call: TRBV5-5; j_call: TRBJ1-4; d_call: -; cdr3_aa: CASSVQNRRGTNEKLFF; cdr3_nt: TGTGCCAGCAGCGTCCAAAATCGGAGAGGAACTAATGAAAAACTGTTTTTT
clone_size: -; v_call: TRBV27; j_call: TRBJ2-7; d_call: -; cdr3_aa: CASSAGAVAYEQYF; cdr3_nt: TGTGCCAGCAGCGCAGGGGCCGTAGCCTACGAGCAGTACTTC
clone_size: -; v_call: TRBV5-1; j_call: TRBJ2-3; d_call: -; cdr3_aa: CASRTRISTDTQYF; cdr3_nt: TGCGCCAGCAGGACGAGGATCAGCACAGATACGCAGTATTTT
clone_size: -; v_call: TRBV9; j_call: TRBJ2-1; d_call: TRBD1; cdr3_aa: CASSAAIGQGENEQFF; cdr3_nt: TGTGCCAGCAGCGCAGCCATTGGACAGGGTGAAAATGAGCAGTTCTTC
clone_size: -; v_call: TRBV7-9; j_call: TRBJ2-3; d_call: TRBD1; cdr3_aa: CASSSPYPGQGWDTQYF; cdr3_nt: TGTGCCAGCAGCTCCCCGTACCCCGGACAGGGCTGGGATACGCAGTATTTT
clone_size: -; v_call: TRBV15; j_call: TRBJ2-7; d_call: TRBD1; cdr3_aa: CATQDPGTGIHEQYF; cdr3_nt: TGTGCCACCCAGGACCCCGGGACAGGGATCCACGAGCAGTACTTC
clone_size: few; v_call: TRBV4-3; j_call: TRBJ1-4; d_call: -; cdr3_aa: CASSRNPGLGSEKLFF; cdr3_nt: TGCGCCAGCAGCCGGAATCCGGGACTCGGGAGTGAAAAACTGTTTTTT
clone_size: few; v_call: TRBV2; j_call: TRBJ1-6; d_call: -; cdr3_aa: CASRGSAYNSPLHF; cdr3_nt: TGTGCCAGCCGGGGAAGCGCTTATAATTCACCCCTCCACTTT
clone_size: -; v_call: TRBV7-2; j_call: TRBJ2-7; d_call: -; cdr3_aa: CASSPGIDAFYEQYF; cdr3_nt: TGTGCCAGCAGCCCAGGGATTGACGCCTTCTACGAGCAGTACTTC
clone_size: -; v_call: TRBV28; j_call: TRBJ1-6; d_call: -; cdr3_aa: CASLGQGHSPLHF; cdr3_nt: TGTGCCAGCCTGGGGCAGGGTCATTCACCCCTCCACTTT
clone_size: -; v_call: TRBV6-5; j_call: TRBJ1-1; d_call: -; cdr3_aa: CASSYLTLTGNTEAFF; cdr3_nt: TGTGCCAGCAGTTACCTCACTTTGACAGGGAACACTGAAGCTTTCTTT
clone_size: -; v_call: TRBV7-9; j_call: TRBJ2-1; d_call: TRBD2; cdr3_aa: CASSLGISGGAHNEQFF; cdr3_nt: TGTGCCAGCAGCTTAGGGATCAGCGGGGGGGCCCACAATGAGCAGTTCTTC
clone_size: -; v_call: TRBV21-1; j_call: TRBJ2-3; d_call: -; cdr3_aa: CASSKVAGRGRAFRTDTQYF; cdr3_nt: TGTGCCAGCAGCAAAGTTGCGGGGCGCGGGAGGGCCTTCAGAACAGATACGCAGTATTTT
clone_size: -; v_call: TRBV7-3; j_call: TRBJ1-6; d_call: -; cdr3_aa: CASSLDDSSYNSPLHF; cdr3_nt: TGTGCCAGCAGCTTAGACGACAGCTCCTATAATTCACCCCTCCACTTT
clone_size: -; v_call: TRBV11-2; j_call: TRBJ1-3; d_call: TRBD1; cdr3_aa: CASSSTGVPIYF; cdr3_nt: TGTGCCAGCAGCTCGACAGGGGTACCCATATATTTT
clone_size: few; v_call: TRBV10-1; j_call: TRBJ1-5; d_call: -; cdr3_aa: CAIRRGDNQPQHF; cdr3_nt: TGCGCCATCAGGCGGGGTGACAATCAGCCCCAGCATTTT
clone_size: -; v_call: TRBV28; j_call: TRBJ1-4; d_call: -; cdr3_aa: CASSLGDPGEKLFF; cdr3_nt: TGTGCCAGCAGTTTAGGCGACCCAGGGGAAAAACTGTTTTTT
clone_size: -; v_call: TRBV4-2; j_call: TRBJ2-5; d_call: -; cdr3_aa: CASSSREGGLQETQYF; cdr3_nt: TGTGCCAGCAGCTCCCGCGAGGGAGGCCTCCAAGAGACCCAGTACTTC
clone_size: -; v_call: TRBV4-2; j_call: TRBJ2-7; d_call: -; cdr3_aa: CASSQARTVPYEQYF; cdr3_nt: TGTGCCAGCAGCCAAGCGAGGACAGTACCCTACGAGCAGTACTTC
clone_size: -; v_call: TRBV28; j_call: TRBJ1-2; d_call: -; cdr3_aa: CASSLSPSYGYTF; cdr3_nt: TGTGCCAGCAGTTTATCTCCCTCCTATGGCTACACCTTC
clone_size: -; v_call: TRBV27; j_call: TRBJ2-7; d_call: TRBD1; cdr3_aa: CASSSRQGRYEQYF; cdr3_nt: TGTGCCAGCAGTTCCCGACAGGGGCGATACGAGCAGTACTTC
clone_size: -; v_call: TRBV6-4; j_call: TRBJ2-2; d_call: -; cdr3_aa: CASSDRYGELFF; cdr3_nt: TGTGCCAGCAGTGACCGGTACGGGGAGCTGTTTTTT
clone_size: -; v_call: TRBV20-1; j_call: TRBJ1-1; d_call: -; cdr3_aa: CSLRFNSEAFF; cdr3_nt: TGCAGTTTACGGTTTAACTCTGAAGCTTTCTTT
clone_size: once; v_call: TRBV9; j_call: TRBJ2-1; d_call: TRBD2; cdr3_aa: CASSVGGAGGPGEQFF; cdr3_nt: TGTGCCAGCAGCGTAGGGGGGGCGGGAGGGCCGGGTGAGCAGTTCTTC
clone_size: -; v_call: TRBV5-4; j_call: TRBJ2-2; d_call: TRBD2; cdr3_aa: CASSLGTGGTGELFF; cdr3_nt: TGTGCCAGCAGCCTAGGGACGGGGGGCACCGGGGAGCTGTTTTTT
clone_size: -; v_call: TRBV5-8; j_call: TRBJ1-2; d_call: -; cdr3_aa: CASSLGRGSGYTF; cdr3_nt: TGTGCCAGCAGCTTGGGCAGAGGATCTGGCTACACCTTC
clone_size: -; v_call: TRBV29-1; j_call: TRBJ2-3; d_call: TRBD1; cdr3_aa: CSVRGIINTDTQYF; cdr3_nt: TGCAGCGTCAGGGGGATAATAAACACAGATACGCAGTATTTT
clone_size: -; v_call: TRBV19; j_call: TRBJ2-7; d_call: -; cdr3_aa: CASSKGPAYEQYF; cdr3_nt: TGTGCCAGTAGTAAGGGGCCAGCCTACGAGCAGTACTTC
clone_size: -; v_call: TRBV11-1; j_call: TRBJ2-7; d_call: -; cdr3_aa: CASSLVAPRSSYEQYF; cdr3_nt: TGTGCCAGCAGCTTAGTCGCTCCGCGAAGCTCCTACGAGCAGTACTTC
clone_size: once; v_call: TRBV5-1; j_call: TRBJ2-7; d_call: -; cdr3_aa: CASSLGPPRSCEQYF; cdr3_nt: TGCGCCAGCAGCTTGGGTCCTCCACGGAGTTGCGAGCAGTACTTC
clone_size: once; v_call: TRBV4-1; j_call: TRBJ1-1; d_call: TRBD1; cdr3_aa: CASSQDWGQGGEAFF; cdr3_nt: TGCGCCAGCAGCCAAGATTGGGGACAGGGGGGAGAAGCTTTCTTT
clone_size: -; v_call: TRBV6-1; j_call: TRBJ1-5; d_call: -; cdr3_aa: CASTTMQANQPQHF; cdr3_nt: TGTGCCAGCACTACCATGCAGGCCAATCAGCCCCAGCATTTT
clone_size: -; v_call: TRBV5-4; j_call: TRBJ1-6; d_call: TRBD1; cdr3_aa: CASSEYRGNSPLHF; cdr3_nt: TGTGCCAGCAGCGAATACAGGGGAAATTCACCCCTCCACTTT
clone_size: -; v_call: TRBV25-1; j_call: TRBJ2-7; d_call: -; cdr3_aa: CASSGVGVYEQYF; cdr3_nt: TGTGCCAGCAGTGGAGTCGGGGTCTACGAGCAGTACTTC
clone_size: few; v_call: TRBV6-1; j_call: TRBJ1-1; d_call: TRBD1; cdr3_aa: CASSERPGGGNTEAFF; cdr3_nt: TGTGCCAGCAGTGAGAGGCCAGGGGGCGGTAACACTGAAGCTTTCTTT
clone_size: -; v_call: TRBV6-5; j_call: TRBJ2-7; d_call: -; cdr3_aa: CASRVQGFHEQYF; cdr3_nt: TGTGCCAGCAGGGTACAGGGTTTCCACGAGCAGTACTTC
clone_size: -; v_call: TRBV5-1; j_call: TRBJ2-3; d_call: TRBD2; cdr3_aa: CASSLAPSGGTDTQYF; cdr3_nt: TGCGCCAGCAGCTTGGCTCCTAGCGGGGGAACAGATACGCAGTATTTT
clone_size: -; v_call: TRBV6-5; j_call: TRBJ1-1; d_call: -; cdr3_aa: CASSYSKQTEAFF; cdr3_nt: TGTGCCAGCAGTTACTCGAAACAGACCGAAGCTTTCTTT
clone_size: few; v_call: TRBV7-2; j_call: TRBJ2-2; d_call: -; cdr3_aa: CASSRSGYSVGELFF; cdr3_nt: TGTGCCAGCAGCCGATCGGGGTATTCGGTCGGGGAGCTGTTTTTT
clone_size: few; v_call: TRBV5-1; j_call: TRBJ2-7; d_call: TRBD2; cdr3_aa: CASSKGLAGEKVYEQYF; cdr3_nt: TGCGCCAGCAGCAAAGGACTAGCGGGTGAGAAGGTCTACGAGCAGTACTTC